Shown below are 31 T cell receptor beta chains from a single sample sequenced in a study of early T cells in non-severe SARS-CoV-2 infection. TCRdb redid the calling of the 5' RACE reads with MiXCR, one entry per CDR3 protein. Here the sample spans approximately 30,000 distinct CDR3 sequences, about 4.6% being singletons. The sample was whole blood. Receptor source: an adult who was a healthcare worker with PCR-confirmed SARS-CoV-2 infection or an uninfected control (not recorded which).

This clonotype has a handful of counts. The chain joins TRBV30 to TRBJ1-1; D is unresolved. Germline V gene sequence: CDR1 GTSNPN, CDR2 SVGIG (reference sequence). The V and J ends lost 3 bases and 4 bases respectively, with 12 bases between them. The CDR3 runs to 13 residues. CDR3 DNA sequence: TGTGCCTGGAGCCAGTTTATCGGCACTGAAGCTTTCTTT. Residues: CAWSQFIGTEAFF.

This clonotype showed up many times. The chain employs TRBV13 and TRBJ2-7, with D hard to call. V was shortened by 2 bases and J by 4 bases, with 9 bases between the two germline ends. The CDR3 totals 13 residues. Germline V CDR1 and CDR2: PRHDT, FYEKMQ (reference sequence). This CDR3 is CASSLKSEYEQYF. The CDR3 DNA follows: TGTGCCAGCAGCTTAAAGTCTGAGTACGAGCAGTACTTC.

The genes are TRBV7-6 and TRBJ2-3; 9 bases are shared with TRBD1. V lost 7 bases, J lost 7 bases, and 12 bases stayed unmatched. CDR1 SGHVS and CDR2 FNYEAQ come from the germline V gene. This CDR3 is built from 15 residues. Here the CDR3 reads CASTLGQGFIYTQYF. The CDR3 nucleotides read TGTGCCAGCACCCTGGGACAGGGATTTATCTATACGCAGTATTTT.

This clonotype was detected only a few times. The rearrangement uses TRBV19 and TRBJ2-5, with 13 bases lining up with TRBD2. Per the germline V gene, CDR1 is LNHDA and CDR2 is SQIVND (reference sequence). V was clipped by 5 bases and J by 5 bases; unmatched bases: 8. There are 16 residues in the CDR3. The CDR3: CASSSRWTSGSETQYF. The CDR3 nucleotides read TGTGCCAGTAGTTCCAGGTGGACTAGCGGGAGCGAGACCCAGTACTTC.

The chain combines TRBV12-3 or TRBV12-4 with TRBJ1-5; D unresolved. The CDR3 totals 14 residues. Trimming took 4 bases from V and 3 from J, leaving 10 bases between them. The DNA of the CDR3 is TGTGCCAGCAGTTCAGGCTGGGCCAATCAGCCCCAGCATTTT. It encodes CASSSGWANQPQHF.

This clonotype showed up many times. This chain joins TRBV24-1 and TRBJ2-1; D is possibly TRBD1 (6 bases). Germline CDR1 and CDR2: KGHDR and SFDVKD. This CDR3 region has 14 residues. Trimming cost V 5 bases and J 5 bases, with 12 bases left between them. The chain's CDR3 is CATSGQGIDNEQFF. In nucleotides, the CDR3 is TGTGCCACCAGTGGGCAGGGGATTGACAATGAGCAGTTCTTC.

This clonotype was picked up many times. This chain joins TRBV21-1 and TRBJ1-2; TRBD1, the D gene given by the table, was not confirmed from the DNA. TRBV21-1 is recorded as a pseudogene. This CDR3 contains 12 residues. CDR3 nucleotide sequence: TGTGCCAGCAGCAAGGGGACAGAAGGCTACACCTTC. Its translation is CASSKGTEGYTF.

The sample holds many counts of this clonotype. CDR3 sequence: CASSLTGGQQYF. Here the CDR3 DNA reads TGTGCCAGCAGCTTAACTGGAGGGCAGCAGTATTTT. The chain uses TRBV7-3 and TRBJ2-3; maybe TRBD2 (6 bases). This CDR3 spans 12 amino acids. The germline CDR1 and CDR2 sequences are SGHTA and FQGTGA. V was clipped by 0 bases and J by 11 bases, with 9 bases between them. Combining the CDR3 with reference TRBV7-3 and TRBJ2-3 gives the whole variable domain GAGVSQTPSNKVTEKGKYVELRCDPISGHTALYWYRQSLGQGPEFLIYFQGTGAADDSGLPNDRFFAVRPEGSVSTLKIQRTERGDSAVYLCASSLTGGQQYFGPGTRLTVL.

In its sample, this clonotype ranks as medium-sized. The gene calls are TRBV7-2 and TRBJ2-1; 11 nucleotides match TRBD2. The V gene's germline CDR1 is SGHTA and CDR2 FQGNSA. This CDR3 contains 17 residues. V was pared by 4 bases and J by 2 bases, with 7 bases of the junction left unmatched. CDR3 nucleotide sequence: TGTGCCAGCAGCTCCGGACTAGCGGGTAATCCCTACAATGAGCAGTTCTTC. Translated: CASSSGLAGNPYNEQFF. The full variable domain, in which reference TRBV7-2 and TRBJ2-1 provide the parts outside the CDR3, is GAGVSQSPSNKVTEKGKDVELRCDPISGHTALYWYRQSLGQGLEFLIYFQGNSAPDKSGLPSDRFSAERTGGSVSTLTIQRTQQEDSAVYLCASSSGLAGNPYNEQFFGPGTRLTVL.

In its sample, this clonotype was seen a few times. The rearrangement uses TRBV27 and TRBJ2-1, with a possible D match to TRBD2 (5 bases). CDR1 MNHEY and CDR2 SMNVEV come from the germline V gene (reference sequence). This CDR3 spans 14 amino acids. Trimming removed 3 bases at V and 5 bases at J, with 11 bases between. The CDR3 coding sequence is TGTGCCAGCAGTTTTTCCGGGATGCACAATGAGCAGTTCTTC. It is translated as CASSFSGMHNEQFF.

This clonotype was counted only a few times. The chain combines TRBV11-2 with TRBJ2-3; D ambiguous. This CDR3 spans 13 amino acids. From germline, CDR1 is SGHAT and CDR2 FQNNGV. Trimming stripped 0 bases from V and 4 bases from J, with 5 bases between. This CDR3 reads CASSLDPPDTQYF. CDR3 bases: TGTGCCAGCAGCTTAGATCCCCCAGATACGCAGTATTTT.

This clonotype came up many times. The V gene is TRBV21-1, the J gene TRBJ2-7; the listed D gene, TRBD1, was not tested against the DNA. TRBV21-1 is tagged as a pseudogene. The CDR3 runs 12 residues. The CDR3 loop is CASSSRVYEQYF. The CDR3 nucleotides are TGTGCCAGCAGCTCCCGGGTCTACGAGCAGTACTTC.

The chain employs TRBV29-1 and TRBJ2-5, with 9 bases aligning to TRBD1. This CDR3 has 16 residues. The V gene end was trimmed by 3 bases and the J gene end by 8 bases; junction bases not matched to a gene: 16. The germline CDR1 and CDR2 sequences are SQVTM and ANQGSEA. The CDR3 DNA reads as TGCAGCGTTGAGGCGGGCGGGACAGGGATAGGTGAAACCCAGTACTTC. The encoded protein is CSVEAGGTGIGETQYF.

At least ten counts were recorded for this clonotype. The genes are TRBV20-1 and TRBJ2-5; D not certain. Germline V gives CDR1 DFQATT, CDR2 SNEGSKA (reference sequence). The CDR3 loop spans 13 amino acids. Trimming pared 6 bases from V and 4 bases from J, leaving 15 bases between. The CDR3 region has the DNA TGCAGTGCGACTCAGGTCTGGGGAGAGACCCAGTACTTC. This codes for CSATQVWGETQYF.

This clonotype was seen a handful of times. CDR3: CASKTGTGTYEQYF. The DNA for the CDR3 is TGTGCCAGTAAAACCGGGACCGGAACCTACGAGCAGTACTTC. The chain carries TRBV19 and TRBJ2-7; D is perhaps TRBD1 or TRBD2 (5 bases each). The CDR3 sequence is 14 residues long. Germline-derived CDR1 and CDR2 are LNHDA and SQIVND (reference sequence). Trimming removed 7 bases from V and 2 bases from J, with 15 bases in between.

This clonotype was picked up many times. The chain is built from TRBV21-1 and TRBJ2-3. TRBV21-1 is listed as a pseudogene. This CDR3 is 11 amino acids long. This chain's CDR3 is CASSKTDTQYF. The CDR3 DNA sequence: TGTGCCAGCAGCAAAACAGATACGCAGTATTTT.

Sample share makes this clonotype medium-sized. V usage is TRBV20-1 and J usage is TRBJ1-1, with 7 nucleotides matching TRBD1. The trim removed 0 bases at V and 3 bases at J, leaving 7 bases unmatched. This CDR3 region has 15 residues. In germline, CDR1 is DFQATT, CDR2 SNEGSKA (reference sequence). CDR3 DNA: TGCAGTGCTAGAGATGGCCCAGGGGGGGACACTGAAGCTTTCTTT. It encodes CSARDGPGGDTEAFF.

On this clonotype: Just one base apart from a much larger clone, this may be a read error. The CDR3 bases are TGCGCCAGCAGCTTGGAGACAGGGCCATGGAATGAGCAGTTCTTC. It translates to CASSLETGPWNEQFF. J is TRBJ2-1 and V is TRBV5-1; 7 nucleotides agree with TRBD1. The germline V gene encodes CDR1 SGHRS and CDR2 YFSETQ. The J segment lost 7 bases and the V segment lost 0 bases, leaving 7 bases of the junction unmatched. The CDR3 is 15 amino acids.

This clonotype was found many times. The rearrangement links TRBV6-5 to TRBJ2-1, with TRBD2 matching 8 bases. V lost 7 bases, J lost 9 bases, and 14 bases stayed unmatched. This CDR3 has 15 amino acids. Germline assignment: CDR1 MNHEY and CDR2 SVGAGI. The CDR3 bases are TGTGCCAGCATCCCTCCGGGGGGGCGAGAGGGTGAGCAGTTCTTC. It specifies CASIPPGGREGEQFF.

Of note for this clonotype: A single base separates this from a much larger clone, so it may be a read error. This chain joins TRBV7-3 and TRBJ1-1; D is unresolved. The CDR3 covers 13 residues. Germline CDR1 reads SGHTA; CDR2 reads FQGTGA. V gave up 8 bases and J gave up 3 bases, with 13 bases separating them. The CDR3 reads CASRAQPDTEAFF. CDR3 in DNA: TGTGCCAGCCGGGCACAGCCGGACACTGAAGCTTTCTTT. Full variable domain (remainder filled in from reference TRBV7-3 and TRBJ1-1): GAGVSQTPSNKVTEKGKYVELRCDPISGHTALYWYRQSLGQGPEFLIYFQGTGAADDSGLPNDRFFAVRPEGSVSTLKIQRTERGDSAVYLCASRAQPDTEAFFGQGTRLTVV.

In its sample, this clonotype was seen many times. The rearrangement joins TRBV20-1 to TRBJ2-1; 13 bases are shared with TRBD2. The CDR3 spans 15 residues. Losses at the gene ends were 5 bases for V and 7 bases for J; bases not matched to a gene: 8. Germline CDR1 is DFQATT and CDR2 is SNEGSKA (reference sequence). The CDR3 protein is CSAFTRTSGGNEQFF. The CDR3, as DNA: TGCAGTGCTTTCACCCGGACTAGCGGGGGTAATGAGCAGTTCTTC.

This clonotype appeared a few times. This chain uses TRBV6-6 with TRBJ2-7; a weak D match, TRBD2 (7 bases). The CDR3 loop spans 15 amino acids. V was shortened by 6 bases and J by 3 bases, with 18 bases between the two germline ends. Germline V gene lookup returns CDR1 MNHNY and CDR2 SVGAGI (reference sequence). In DNA, the CDR3 is TGTGCCAGCAGCAAGGGGGGGACGGGGAACTACGAGCAGTACTTC. Translated: CASSKGGTGNYEQYF.

This clonotype showed up many times. CDR3 nucleotide sequence: TGTGCCAGCAGCCAAGATATTTTGAGAGACCGGTTCTTC. Residues: CASSQDILRDRFF. The chain links TRBV6-5 to TRBJ2-1; no firm D call. The CDR3 loop spans 13 amino acids. V lost 6 bases, J lost 15 bases, and 21 bases lay in between. The germline V gene encodes CDR1 MNHEY and CDR2 SVGAGI.

Ten or more counts support this clonotype. V usage is TRBV2 and J usage is TRBJ2-4, with unresolved D. The CDR3 sequence is 10 residues long. Germline loops: CDR1 SNHLY, CDR2 FYNNEI. V lost 8 bases to trimming and J lost 7 bases, with 6 bases between them. DNA of the CDR3: TGTGCCAGCGGTGGTAACATTCAGTACTTC. Translating it yields CASGGNIQYF.

This clonotype was found many times. The CDR3 loop is CASSPDWGGAGAKTQYF. The CDR3 DNA sequence: TGTGCCAGCTCCCCGGATTGGGGGGGGGCAGGGGCGAAAACGCAGTATTTT. J is TRBJ2-3 and V is TRBV7-2, with D possibly being TRBD2 (7 bases). Germline values: CDR1 SGHTA, CDR2 FQGNSA. CDR3 length equals 17 residues. Trimming cost V 8 bases and J 9 bases, with 30 bases left between them.

Regarding this clonotype: One base away lies a much larger clone, so this may be a sequencing read error. V and J are TRBV20-1 and TRBJ2-7; 11 bases are shared with TRBD1. The CDR3 runs 13 residues. CDR1 is DFQATT, CDR2 SNEGSKA, per germline (reference sequence). The DNA of the CDR3 is TGCAGTGCTGGGACAGGGGGTTCCTACGAGCGGTACTTC. It is translated as CSAGTGGSYERYF.

This clonotype occurred many times. The chain employs TRBV27 and TRBJ2-7, with D tentatively TRBD2 (6 bases). The CDR3 spans 14 residues. Germline lookup yields CDR1 MNHEY and CDR2 SMNVEV (reference sequence). V was pared by 2 bases and J by 6 bases, with 14 bases between. CDR3 sequence: CASSLGTWGSEQYF. The CDR3 region has the DNA TGTGCCAGCAGTTTAGGGACTTGGGGGTCCGAGCAGTACTTC.

About this clonotype itself: This may be a read error: a much more frequent sequence differs by one nucleotide. V gene TRBV3-1 combines with J gene TRBJ2-1; 8 bases line up with TRBD1. The CDR3 length is 13 residues. Germline loops: CDR1 LGHDT, CDR2 YNNKEL (reference sequence). J lost 15 bases, V lost 3 bases, and 10 bases had no gene match. CDR3 region: CASSHPRTGQRFF. CDR3 nucleotide sequence: TGTGCCAGCAGCCACCCCAGGACAGGGCAGCGGTTCTTC.

This clonotype showed up many times. The chain is built from TRBV28 and TRBJ1-5; 7 bases are shared with TRBD1. Looked up from germline, CDR1 is MDHEN and CDR2 is SYDVKM. The CDR3 totals 14 residues. With V trimmed by 5 bases and J by 6 bases, 7 bases remained unmatched. The CDR3 loop is CASSVTGDRQPQHF. Here the CDR3 DNA reads TGTGCCAGCAGTGTCACAGGGGATCGTCAGCCCCAGCATTTT.

There are many counts of this clonotype. The rearrangement links TRBV12-3 or TRBV12-4 to TRBJ1-5, with 10 nucleotides matching TRBD1. The CDR3 is 15 amino acids. Trimming cost V 3 bases and J 5 bases; bases outside gene matches: 4. CDR3 bases: TGTGCCAGCAGTTTGACAGGGGGCGGCCATCAGCCCCAGCATTTT. Its translation: CASSLTGGGHQPQHF.

This clonotype has ten or more counts. The chain is built from TRBV28 and TRBJ2-2; D remains unclear. Germline CDR1 MDHEN, CDR2 SYDVKM. This CDR3 is built from 11 residues. Trimming stripped 3 bases from V and 8 bases from J, with 4 bases between. CDR3 residues: CASSFWGELFF. DNA of the CDR3: TGTGCCAGCAGTTTCTGGGGGGAGCTGTTTTTT.